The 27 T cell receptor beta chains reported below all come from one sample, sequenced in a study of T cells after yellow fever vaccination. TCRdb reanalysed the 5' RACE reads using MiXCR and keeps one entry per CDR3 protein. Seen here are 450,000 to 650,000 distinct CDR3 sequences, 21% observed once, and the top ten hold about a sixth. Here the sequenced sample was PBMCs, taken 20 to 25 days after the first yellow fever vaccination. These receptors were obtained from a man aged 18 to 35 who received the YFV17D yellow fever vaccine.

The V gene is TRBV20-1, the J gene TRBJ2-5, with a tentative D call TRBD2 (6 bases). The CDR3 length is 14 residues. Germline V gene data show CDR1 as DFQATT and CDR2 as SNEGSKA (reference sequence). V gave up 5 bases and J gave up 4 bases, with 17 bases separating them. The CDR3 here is CSASTGLGGETQYF. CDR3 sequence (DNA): TGCAGTGCTTCCACGGGCCTCGGGGGAGAGACCCAGTACTTC.

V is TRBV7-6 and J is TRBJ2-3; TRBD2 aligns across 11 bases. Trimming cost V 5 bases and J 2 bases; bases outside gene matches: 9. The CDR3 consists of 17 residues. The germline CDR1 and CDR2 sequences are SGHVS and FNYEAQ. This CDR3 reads CASSPTPSGGITDTQYF. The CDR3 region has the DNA TGTGCCAGCAGCCCGACGCCTAGCGGGGGGATCACAGATACGCAGTATTTT.

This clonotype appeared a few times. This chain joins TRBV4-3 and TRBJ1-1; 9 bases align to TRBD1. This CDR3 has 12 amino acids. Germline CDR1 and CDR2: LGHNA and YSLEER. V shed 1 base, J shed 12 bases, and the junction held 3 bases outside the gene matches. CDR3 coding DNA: TGCGCCAGCAGCCAAGGGGACAGGGAAACTTTCTTT. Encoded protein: CASSQGDRETFF.

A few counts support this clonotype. CDR3 amino acids: CASSPARDTYGYTF. The CDR3 DNA follows: TGTGCCAGCTCACCAGCCCGGGACACCTATGGCTACACCTTC. This chain uses TRBV18 with TRBJ1-2, with TRBD1 as a possible D gene (6 bases). CDR3 size: 14 residues. CDR1 and CDR2 from the germline V gene are KGHSH and LQKENI. Trimming cost V 2 bases and J 4 bases, with 11 bases left between them.

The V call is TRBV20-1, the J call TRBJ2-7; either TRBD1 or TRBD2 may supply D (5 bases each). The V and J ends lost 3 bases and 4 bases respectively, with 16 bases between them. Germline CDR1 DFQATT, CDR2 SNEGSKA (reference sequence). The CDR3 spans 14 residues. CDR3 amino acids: CSARAGTGVYEQYV. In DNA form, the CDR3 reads TGCAGTGCTAGGGCCGGGACGGGCGTATACGAGCAGTACGTC.

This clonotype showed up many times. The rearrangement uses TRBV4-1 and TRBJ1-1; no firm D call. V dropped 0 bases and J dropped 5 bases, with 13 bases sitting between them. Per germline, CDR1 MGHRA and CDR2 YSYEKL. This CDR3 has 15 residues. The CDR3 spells CASSQDAPGGTEAFF. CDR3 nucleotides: TGCGCCAGCAGCCAAGATGCACCGGGCGGTACTGAAGCTTTCTTT.

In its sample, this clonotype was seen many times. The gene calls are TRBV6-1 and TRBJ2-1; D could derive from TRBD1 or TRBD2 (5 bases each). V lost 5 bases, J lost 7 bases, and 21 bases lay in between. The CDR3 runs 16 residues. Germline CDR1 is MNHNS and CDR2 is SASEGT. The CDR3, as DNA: TGTGCCAGCAGTCTGGCCGGGACCGAAACCTTAAATGAGCAGTTCTTC. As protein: CASSLAGTETLNEQFF.

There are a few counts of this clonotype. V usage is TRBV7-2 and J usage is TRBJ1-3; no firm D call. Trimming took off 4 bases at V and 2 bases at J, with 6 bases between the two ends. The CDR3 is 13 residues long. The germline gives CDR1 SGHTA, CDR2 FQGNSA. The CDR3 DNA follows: TGTGCCAGCAGCTCAGAAGCTGGAAACACCATATATTTT. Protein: CASSSEAGNTIYF. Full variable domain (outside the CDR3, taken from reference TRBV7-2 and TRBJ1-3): GAGVSQSPSNKVTEKGKDVELRCDPISGHTALYWYRQSLGQGLEFLIYFQGNSAPDKSGLPSDRFSAERTGGSVSTLTIQRTQQEDSAVYLCASSSEAGNTIYFGEGSWLTVV.

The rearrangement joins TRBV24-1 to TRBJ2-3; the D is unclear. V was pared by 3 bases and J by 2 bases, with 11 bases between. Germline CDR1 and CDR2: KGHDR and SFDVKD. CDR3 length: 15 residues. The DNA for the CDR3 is TGTGCCACCAGTGATATCCGCGACTCCACAGATACGCAGTATTTT. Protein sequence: CATSDIRDSTDTQYF.

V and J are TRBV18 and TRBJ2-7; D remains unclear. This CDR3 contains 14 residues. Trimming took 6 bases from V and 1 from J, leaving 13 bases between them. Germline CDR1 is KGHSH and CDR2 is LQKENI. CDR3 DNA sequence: TGTGCCAGCTCTCCGACGGTGCCTTCCTACGAGCAGTACTTC. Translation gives CASSPTVPSYEQYF.

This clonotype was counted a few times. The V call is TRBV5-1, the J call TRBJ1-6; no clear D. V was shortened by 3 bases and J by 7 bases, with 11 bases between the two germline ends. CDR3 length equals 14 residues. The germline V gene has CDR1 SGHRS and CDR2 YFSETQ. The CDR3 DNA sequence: TGCGCCAGCAGCTCGCAGGACTCAAATTCACCCCTCCACTTT. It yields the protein CASSSQDSNSPLHF.

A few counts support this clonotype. As DNA, the CDR3 is TGTGCCAGCTCACCACAAGCGGGAACTGAAGCTTTCTTT. This translates into CASSPQAGTEAFF. The chain recombines TRBV18 with TRBJ1-1, with D uncertain. The germline V and J ends were trimmed by 1 base and 5 bases, with 8 bases remaining between them. The CDR3 totals 13 residues. CDR1 is KGHSH, CDR2 LQKENI, per germline.

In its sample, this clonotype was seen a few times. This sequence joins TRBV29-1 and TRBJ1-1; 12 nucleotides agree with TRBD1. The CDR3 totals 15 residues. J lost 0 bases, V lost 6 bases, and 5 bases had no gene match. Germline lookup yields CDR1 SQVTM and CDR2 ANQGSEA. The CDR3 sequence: CSVAGTGGLNTEAFF. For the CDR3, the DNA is TGCAGCGTGGCCGGGACAGGGGGCTTGAACACTGAAGCTTTCTTT.

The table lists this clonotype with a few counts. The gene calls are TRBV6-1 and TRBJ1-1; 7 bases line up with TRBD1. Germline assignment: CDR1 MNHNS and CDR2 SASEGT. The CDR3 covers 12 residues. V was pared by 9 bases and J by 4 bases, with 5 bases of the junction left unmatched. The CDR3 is CASHRGSTEAFF. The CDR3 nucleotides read TGTGCCAGTCACAGGGGCAGCACTGAAGCTTTCTTT.

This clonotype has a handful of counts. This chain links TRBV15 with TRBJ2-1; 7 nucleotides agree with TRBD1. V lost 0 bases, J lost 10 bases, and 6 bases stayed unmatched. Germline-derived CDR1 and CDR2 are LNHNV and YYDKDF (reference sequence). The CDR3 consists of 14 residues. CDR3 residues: CATSRDQGGWEQFF. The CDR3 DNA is TGTGCCACCAGCAGAGATCAAGGGGGCTGGGAGCAGTTCTTC. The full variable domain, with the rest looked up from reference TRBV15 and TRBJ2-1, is DAMVIQNPRYQVTQFGKPVTLSCSQTLNHNVMYWYQQKSSQAPKLLFHYYDKDFNNEADTPDNFQSRRPNTSFCFLDIRSPGLGDTAMYLCATSRDQGGWEQFFGPGTRLTVL.

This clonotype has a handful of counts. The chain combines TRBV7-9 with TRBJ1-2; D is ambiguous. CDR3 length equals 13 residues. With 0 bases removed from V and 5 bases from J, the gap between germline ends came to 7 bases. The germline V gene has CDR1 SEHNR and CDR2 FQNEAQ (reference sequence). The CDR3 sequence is CASSLAPRYGYTF. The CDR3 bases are TGTGCCAGCAGCTTAGCGCCCAGATATGGCTACACCTTC.

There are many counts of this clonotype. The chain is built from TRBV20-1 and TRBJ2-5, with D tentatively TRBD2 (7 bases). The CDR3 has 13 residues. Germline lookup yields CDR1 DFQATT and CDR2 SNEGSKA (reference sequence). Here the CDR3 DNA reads TGCAGCGGATATCGGGGGGCAGAAGAGACCCAGTACTTC. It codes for CSGYRGAEETQYF.

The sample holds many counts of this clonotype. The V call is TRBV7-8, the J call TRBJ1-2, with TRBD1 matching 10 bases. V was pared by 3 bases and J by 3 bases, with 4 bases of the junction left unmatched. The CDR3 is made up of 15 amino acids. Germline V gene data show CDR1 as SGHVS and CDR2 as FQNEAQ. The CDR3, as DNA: TGTGCCAGCAGCTTGGAAGGACAGGGGGACTATGGCTACACCTTC. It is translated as CASSLEGQGDYGYTF.

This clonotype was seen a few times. The CDR3 reads CASRFTGSTPDTQYF. In DNA, the CDR3 is TGTGCCAGCAGATTTACGGGGTCGACCCCAGATACGCAGTATTTT. The chain uses TRBV27 and TRBJ2-3; possible D gene TRBD2, 5 bases. Germline CDR1 is MNHEY and CDR2 is SMNVEV (reference sequence). CDR3 length equals 15 residues. Trimming shortened V by 6 bases and J by 4 bases, and 17 bases separated the two germline ends.

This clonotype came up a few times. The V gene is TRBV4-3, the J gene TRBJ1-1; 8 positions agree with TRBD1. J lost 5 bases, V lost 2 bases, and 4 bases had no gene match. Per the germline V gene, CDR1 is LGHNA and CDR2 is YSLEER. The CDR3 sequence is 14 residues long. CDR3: CASSQRTGRTEAFF. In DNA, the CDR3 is TGCGCCAGCAGCCAAAGGACAGGGCGAACTGAAGCTTTCTTT.

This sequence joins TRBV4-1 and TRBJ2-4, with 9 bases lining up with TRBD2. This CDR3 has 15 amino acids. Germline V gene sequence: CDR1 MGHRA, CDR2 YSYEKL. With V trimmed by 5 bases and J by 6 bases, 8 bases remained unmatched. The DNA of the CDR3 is TGCGCCAGCAGCTTAACGGCGGGGGGGGGAAACATTCAGTACTTC. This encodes CASSLTAGGGNIQYF.

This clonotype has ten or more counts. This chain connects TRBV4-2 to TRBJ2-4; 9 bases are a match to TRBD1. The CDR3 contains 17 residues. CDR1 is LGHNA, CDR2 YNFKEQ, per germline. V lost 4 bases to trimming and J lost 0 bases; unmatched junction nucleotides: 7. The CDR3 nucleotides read TGTGCCAGCAGCCTCCGTCGGGACAGGGCAGCCAAAAACATTCAGTACTTC. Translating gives CASSLRRDRAAKNIQYF.

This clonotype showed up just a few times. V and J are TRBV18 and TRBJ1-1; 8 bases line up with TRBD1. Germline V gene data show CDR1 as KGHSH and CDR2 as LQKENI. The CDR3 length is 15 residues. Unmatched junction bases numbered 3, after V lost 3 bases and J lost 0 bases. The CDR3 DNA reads TGTGCCAGCTCACCCCAGACAGGGGTGAACACTGAAGCTTTCTTT. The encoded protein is CASSPQTGVNTEAFF.

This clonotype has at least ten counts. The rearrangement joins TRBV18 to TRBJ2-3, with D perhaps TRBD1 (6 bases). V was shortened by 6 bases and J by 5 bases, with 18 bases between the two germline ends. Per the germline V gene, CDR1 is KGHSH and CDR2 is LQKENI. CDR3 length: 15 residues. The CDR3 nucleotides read TGTGCCAGCTCCACGATGGGGGCGAGAAAAGATACGCAGTATTTT. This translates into CASSTMGARKDTQYF.

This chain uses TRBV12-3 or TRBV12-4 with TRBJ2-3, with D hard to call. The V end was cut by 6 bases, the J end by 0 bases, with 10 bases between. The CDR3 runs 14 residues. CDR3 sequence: CASSADGSTDTQYF. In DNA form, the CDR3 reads TGTGCCAGCAGCGCCGACGGGAGCACAGATACGCAGTATTTT.

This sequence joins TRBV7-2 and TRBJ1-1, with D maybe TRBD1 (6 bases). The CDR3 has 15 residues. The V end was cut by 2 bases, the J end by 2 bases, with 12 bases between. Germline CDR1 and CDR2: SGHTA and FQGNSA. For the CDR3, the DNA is TGTGCCAGCAGCTTACAGGGGCCCATCAACACTGAAGCTTTCTTT. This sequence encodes CASSLQGPINTEAFF.

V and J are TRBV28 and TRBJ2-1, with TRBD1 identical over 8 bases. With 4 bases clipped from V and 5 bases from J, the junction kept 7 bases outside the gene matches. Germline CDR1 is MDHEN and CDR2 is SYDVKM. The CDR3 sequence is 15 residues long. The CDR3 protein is CASSSSGTGNNEQFF. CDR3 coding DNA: TGTGCCAGCAGTTCATCCGGGACAGGAAACAATGAGCAGTTCTTC.